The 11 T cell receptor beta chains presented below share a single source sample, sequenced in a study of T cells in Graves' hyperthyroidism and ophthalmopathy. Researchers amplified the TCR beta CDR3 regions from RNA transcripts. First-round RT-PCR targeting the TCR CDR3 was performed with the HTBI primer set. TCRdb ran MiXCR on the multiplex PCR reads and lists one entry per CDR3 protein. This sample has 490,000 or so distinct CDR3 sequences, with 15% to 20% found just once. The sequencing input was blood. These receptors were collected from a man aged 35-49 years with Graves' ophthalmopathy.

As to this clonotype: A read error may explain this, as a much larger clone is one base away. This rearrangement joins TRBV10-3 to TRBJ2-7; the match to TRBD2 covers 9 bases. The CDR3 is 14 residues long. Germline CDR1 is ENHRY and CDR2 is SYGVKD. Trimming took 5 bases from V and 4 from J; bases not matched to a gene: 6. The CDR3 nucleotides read TGTGCCATCAGTTTTAGCGGGAGTCGGTACGAGCAGTACTTC. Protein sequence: CAISFSGSRYEQYF.

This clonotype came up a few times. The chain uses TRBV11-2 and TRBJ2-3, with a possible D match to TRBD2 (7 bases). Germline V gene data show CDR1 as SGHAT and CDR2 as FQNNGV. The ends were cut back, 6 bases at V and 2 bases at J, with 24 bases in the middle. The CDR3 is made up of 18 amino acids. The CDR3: CASSYQSGTFPTTDTQYF. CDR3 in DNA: TGTGCCAGCAGTTACCAAAGCGGGACATTCCCTACCACAGATACGCAGTATTTT.

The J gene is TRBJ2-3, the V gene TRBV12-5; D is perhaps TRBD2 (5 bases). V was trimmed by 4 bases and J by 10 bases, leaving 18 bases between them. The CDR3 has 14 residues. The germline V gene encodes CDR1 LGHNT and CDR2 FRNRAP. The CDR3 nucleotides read TGTGCTAGTGGTTCCCTGCAGGACGGGGAGCCGCAGTATTTT. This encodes CASGSLQDGEPQYF.

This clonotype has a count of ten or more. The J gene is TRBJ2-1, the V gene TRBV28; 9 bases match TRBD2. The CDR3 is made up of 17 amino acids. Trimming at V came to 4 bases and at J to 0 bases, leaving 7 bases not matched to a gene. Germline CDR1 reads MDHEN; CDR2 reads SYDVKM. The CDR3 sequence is CASSSTSGAISYNEQFF. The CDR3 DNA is TGTGCCAGCAGTTCGACTAGCGGAGCTATCTCCTACAATGAGCAGTTCTTC.

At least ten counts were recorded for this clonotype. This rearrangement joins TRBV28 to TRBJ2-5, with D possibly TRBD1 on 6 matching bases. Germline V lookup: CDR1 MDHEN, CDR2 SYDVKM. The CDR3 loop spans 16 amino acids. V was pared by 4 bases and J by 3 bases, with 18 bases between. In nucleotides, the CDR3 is TGTGCCAGCAGTTCAACTCCCTGGCAGGGGAAAGAGACCCAGTACTTC. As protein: CASSSTPWQGKETQYF.

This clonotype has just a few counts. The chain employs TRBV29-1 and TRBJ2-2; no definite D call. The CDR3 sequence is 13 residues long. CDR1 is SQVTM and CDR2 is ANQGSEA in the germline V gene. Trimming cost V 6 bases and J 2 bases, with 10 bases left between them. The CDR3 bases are TGCAGCGTGTGGGGAACCAACACCGGGGAGCTGTTTTTT. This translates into CSVWGTNTGELFF.

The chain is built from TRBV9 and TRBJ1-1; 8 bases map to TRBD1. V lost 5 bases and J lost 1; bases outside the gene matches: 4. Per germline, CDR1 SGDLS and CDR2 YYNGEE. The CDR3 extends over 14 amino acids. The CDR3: CASRMGTGNTEAFF. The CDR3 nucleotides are TGTGCCAGCAGAATGGGGACAGGGAACACTGAAGCTTTCTTT. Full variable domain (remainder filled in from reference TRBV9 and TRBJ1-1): DSGVTQTPKHLITATGQRVTLRCSPRSGDLSVYWYQQSLDQGLQFLIQYYNGEERAKGNILERFSAQQFPDLHSELNLSSLELGDSALYFCASRMGTGNTEAFFGQGTRLTVV.

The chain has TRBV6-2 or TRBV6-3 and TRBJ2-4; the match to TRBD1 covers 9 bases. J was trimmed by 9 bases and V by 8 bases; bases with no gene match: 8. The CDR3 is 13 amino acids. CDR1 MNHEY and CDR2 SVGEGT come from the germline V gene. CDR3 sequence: CASGETGGSIQYF. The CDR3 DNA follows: TGTGCCAGCGGCGAGACAGGGGGGAGCATTCAGTACTTC.

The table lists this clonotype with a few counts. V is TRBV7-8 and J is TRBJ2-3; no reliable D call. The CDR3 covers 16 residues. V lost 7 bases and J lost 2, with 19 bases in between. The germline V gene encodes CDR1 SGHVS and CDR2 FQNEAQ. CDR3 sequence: CASTINTASITDTQYF. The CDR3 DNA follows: TGTGCCAGCACCATAAATACAGCGAGTATCACAGATACGCAGTATTTT.

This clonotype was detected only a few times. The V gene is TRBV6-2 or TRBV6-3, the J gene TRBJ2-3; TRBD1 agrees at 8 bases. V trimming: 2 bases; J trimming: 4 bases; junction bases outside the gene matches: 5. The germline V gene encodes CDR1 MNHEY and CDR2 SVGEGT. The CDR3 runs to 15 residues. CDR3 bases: TGTGCCAGCAGTTACGGACAGGGCTATGCAGATACGCAGTATTTT. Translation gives CASSYGQGYADTQYF.

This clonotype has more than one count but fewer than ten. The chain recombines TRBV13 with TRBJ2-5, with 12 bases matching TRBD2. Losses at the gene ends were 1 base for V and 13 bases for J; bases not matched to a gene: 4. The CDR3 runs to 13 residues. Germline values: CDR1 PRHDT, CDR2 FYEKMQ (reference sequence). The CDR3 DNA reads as TGTGCCAGCAGCTTAGCTGGGACTAGCGGGTCGTACTTC. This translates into CASSLAGTSGSYF. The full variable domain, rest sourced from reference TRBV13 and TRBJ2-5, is AAGVIQSPRHLIKEKRETATLKCYPIPRHDTVYWYQQGPGQDPQFLISFYEKMQSDKGSIPDRFSAQQFSDYHSELNMSSLELGDSALYFCASSLAGTSGSYFGPGTRLLVL.